In its sample, the clone carrying this TCR beta chain was seen a few times. Unmatched junction bases numbered 3, after V lost 4 bases and J lost 0 bases. This CDR3 region has 16 residues. Individual cDNA molecules each carried unique molecular identifiers attached by the library. TCRdb recomputed calls from the RACE reads with MiXCR, one row per CDR3 protein. This sample has some 87,000 distinct CDR3 sequences, with 10% found just once. Documented time point: patch test 1, 2 weeks after DPC sensitization. Treatment defined: therapeutic diphenylcyclopropenone sensitization with weekly scalp DPC. The data stem from a study of human T cells and chemical hapten exposure. Study-level information: While the approximately 22-week study was under way, patients received diphenylcyclopropenone on the scalp every week. Patients, predominantly female, presented with alopecia areata, totalis or universalis.

This TCR derives from a woman aged 45-65 years with alopecia areata. Some clones in this sample may be carry-over from other donors' samples. The chain links TRBV12-3 or TRBV12-4 to TRBJ2-2, with 9 bases matching TRBD2. This sample comprised whole blood, obtained in connection with sensitization to the hapten diphenylcyclopropenone (DPC). This chain's CDR3 is CASSYWTSANTGELFF. The CDR3 DNA reads TGTGCCAGCAGTTACTGGACTAGCGCGAACACCGGGGAGCTGTTTTTT.